These T cell receptor beta chains were read from a single sample in a study of cytomegalovirus exposure and HLA in healthy donors. Repertoires were generated with immunoSEQ multiplex PCR, while TCRdb's copy carries only in-frame clones and drops some. The sample consists of some 83,000 clones, about 69% of them appearing once. The material sequenced was PBMCs. All receptors come from a man in his sixties in good health and CMV-seronegative. CDR3s include the opening cysteine and the closing phenylalanine or tryptophan. A D gene is named only where the DNA matches it firmly. Expanded clones get a size class; other rows say once, few or many, or leave the size out.

TRBD1 . TRBV2 CASATGEVQPQHF
. . TRBV9 CASSRPTGTSEKLFF
TRBD1 . TRBV6-6 CASSYSPTGGGYTF
TRBD1 . TRBV13 CASSSGQGRNQPQHF
TRBD1 . TRBV15 CATSPRGQALRTEAFF
. . TRBV6-1 CASRWETANTGELFF
. . TRBV30 CAWSGLLNTRAMNTEAFF
TRBD1 . TRBV11-2 CASSIGQAGEAFF
TRBD1 once TRBV6-1 CASNRGTGNEQYF
TRBD1 . TRBV10-3 CAISPRGTGTDTQYF
TRBD2 . TRBV28 CASGPGGYEQYF
. few TRBV19 CASSIEGSREQYF
. . TRBV5-6 CASSMPGSQPQHF
. . TRBV13 CASSLGLRSEKLFF
TRBD1 once TRBV6-1 CASSEGDWGQGYNQPQHF
TRBD1 . TRBV19 CASRQGHNSPLHF